The clone carrying this T cell receptor beta chain occurred a few times. The data were taken from a study of identical twins. The CDR3 runs 13 residues. The germline V gene has CDR1 DFQATT and CDR2 SNEGSKA (reference sequence). V dropped 3 bases and J dropped 2 bases, with 11 bases sitting between them. Each cDNA held unique molecular identifiers, and template switching gave it a universal primer site. TCRdb independently ran MiXCR on the 5' RACE reads; one entry per CDR3 protein. The repertoire holds approximately 230,000 distinct CDR3 sequences, approximately 5.9% seen once, with about 15% in the top ten. The sample was also linked to a second study, of T cells expressing NK-cell markers.

The J gene is TRBJ2-7, the V gene TRBV20-1; D is uncertain. The sequence came from a woman in her late teens or twenties in good health. The sample taken for sequencing was CD8+ T cells sorted from blood. CDR3 sequence: CSASNADTYEQYF. CDR3 nucleotide sequence: TGCAGTGCTAGTAATGCAGATACCTACGAGCAGTACTTC.